One T cell receptor (beta chain) is described in this entry. The antigen remains undetermined. Primers for the PCR totalled 60 Vbeta and 13 Jbeta. Clones were sequenced by immunoSEQ multiplex PCR, and TCRdb holds only the in-frame ones, with some missing. Among 95,000 to 150,000 clones, about 80% were seen once, and the ten largest hold approximately 30%. In germline, CDR1 is GTSNPN, CDR2 SVGIG (reference sequence). Deletions cut 2 bases from V and 1 base from J, with 20 bases between. The CDR3 runs to 17 residues. This sample was taken from a study of cytomegalovirus exposure and HLA in healthy donors. Study-wide findings and caveats: In a later analysis, at a false discovery rate of 0.05, about 15,000 TCR beta sequences were associated with HLA alleles. Reportedly, TCR beta sequences accurately predicted HLA-A and HLA-B alleles in most subjects. Association of a missense DCLRE1C variant with TCR beta V- and J-gene trimming was reported in a later analysis. 150 or so TCR beta chains were listed as cytomegalovirus-associated.

This chain joins TRBV30 and TRBJ1-1; the D gene is possibly TRBD1 (5 bases). This receptor was obtained from a man aged 60-69 years in good health and CMV-seropositive. Sequenced input: PBMCs. The CDR3 protein is CAWSYRTWEGQNTEAFF. In nucleotides, the CDR3 is TGTGCCTGGAGTTACCGAACCTGGGAAGGACAGAACACTGAAGCTTTCTTT.